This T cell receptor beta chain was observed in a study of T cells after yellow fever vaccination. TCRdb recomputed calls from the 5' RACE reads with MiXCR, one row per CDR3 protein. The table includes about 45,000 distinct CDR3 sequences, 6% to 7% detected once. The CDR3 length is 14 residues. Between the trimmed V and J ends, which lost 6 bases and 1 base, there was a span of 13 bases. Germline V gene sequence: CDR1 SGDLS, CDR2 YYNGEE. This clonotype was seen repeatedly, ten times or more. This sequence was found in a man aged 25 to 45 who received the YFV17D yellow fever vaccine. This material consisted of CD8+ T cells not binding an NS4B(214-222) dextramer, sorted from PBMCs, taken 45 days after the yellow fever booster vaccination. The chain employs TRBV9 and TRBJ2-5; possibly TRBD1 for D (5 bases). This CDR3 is CASNIAGIQETQYF. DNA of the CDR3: TGTGCCAGCAACATAGCAGGGATCCAAGAGACCCAGTACTTC.